This is a list of T cell receptor beta chains from one sample in a study of cytomegalovirus exposure and HLA in healthy donors. Only in-frame clones appear in the TCRdb table, and some are missing; sequencing was by immunoSEQ multiplex PCR. Of 90,000 to 120,000 clones in the sample, 60% to 80% are singletons; the top ten hold less than 3.5%. Sequenced material: PBMCs. These receptors came from a man aged 50 or older in good health and CMV-seropositive. CDR3s include the opening cysteine and the closing phenylalanine or tryptophan. The D gene is left open where the match is weak. Size is stated for part of the rows, as once, few or many counts, or as a class when the clone is expanded.

TRBV19,-,-,TRBJ2-3,CASSPQASADTQYF,TGTGCCAGTAGTCCCCAGGCCTCCGCAGATACGCAGTATTTT
TRBV5-1,TRBD2,-,TRBJ2-1,CASSLGTSGSIDEQFF,TGCGCCAGCAGCCTCGGGACTAGCGGGAGTATAGATGAGCAGTTCTTC
TRBV11-2,-,-,TRBJ1-1,CASSLEVPYGTEAFF,TGTGCCAGCAGCTTAGAAGTACCTTACGGCACTGAAGCTTTCTTT
TRBV13,TRBD1,-,TRBJ2-3,CASSDLQGSGTDTQYF,TGTGCCAGCAGCGATTTACAGGGGAGTGGCACAGATACGCAGTATTTT
TRBV11-2,-,-,TRBJ2-7,CASSFNSGRGYEQYF,TGTGCCAGCAGCTTTAATTCCGGGAGAGGCTACGAGCAGTACTTC
TRBV7-3,TRBD2,-,TRBJ2-5,CASSRKGTSGREETQYF,TGTGCCAGCAGCCGAAAGGGGACTAGCGGGAGAGAGGAGACCCAGTACTTC
TRBV12-5,-,-,TRBJ2-6,CASGLEGVSGANVLTF,TGTGCTAGTGGTTTGGAAGGGGTCTCTGGGGCCAACGTCCTGACTTTC
TRBV2,TRBD1,-,TRBJ1-2,CASRSRGTGQLHGFYGYTF,TGTGCCAGCAGATCCAGAGGGACGGGACAGCTGCATGGGTTCTATGGCTACACCTTC
TRBV30,TRBD1,few,TRBJ2-6,CAWSDGTGNGGVNVLTF,TGTGCCTGGAGTGACGGGACAGGGAATGGGGGGGTCAACGTCCTGACTTTC
TRBV9,TRBD1,-,TRBJ2-1,CASSAGQGIGNEQFF,TGTGCCAGCAGCGCGGGACAGGGGATCGGCAATGAGCAGTTCTTC